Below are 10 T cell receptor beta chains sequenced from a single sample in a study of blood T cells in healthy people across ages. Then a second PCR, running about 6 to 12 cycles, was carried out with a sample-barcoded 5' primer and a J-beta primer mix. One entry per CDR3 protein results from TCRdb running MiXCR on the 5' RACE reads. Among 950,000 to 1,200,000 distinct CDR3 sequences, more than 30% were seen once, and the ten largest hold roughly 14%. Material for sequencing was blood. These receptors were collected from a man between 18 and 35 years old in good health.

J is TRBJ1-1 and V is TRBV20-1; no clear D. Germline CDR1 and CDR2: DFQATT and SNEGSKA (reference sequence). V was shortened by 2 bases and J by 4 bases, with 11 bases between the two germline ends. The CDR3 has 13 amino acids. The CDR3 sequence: CSARIPIGTEAFF. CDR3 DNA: TGCAGTGCTAGAATCCCTATTGGCACTGAAGCTTTCTTT.

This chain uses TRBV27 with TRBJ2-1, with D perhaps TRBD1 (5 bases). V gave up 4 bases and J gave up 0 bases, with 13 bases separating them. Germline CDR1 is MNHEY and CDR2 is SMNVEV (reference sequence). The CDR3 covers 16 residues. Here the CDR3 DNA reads TGTGCCAGCAGTTCCGCGACAGCTAGCTCCTACAATGAGCAGTTCTTC. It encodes CASSSATASSYNEQFF.

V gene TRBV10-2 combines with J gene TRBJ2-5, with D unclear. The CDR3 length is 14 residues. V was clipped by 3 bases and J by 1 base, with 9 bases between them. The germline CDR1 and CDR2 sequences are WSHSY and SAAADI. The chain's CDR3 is CASSEGSLQETQYF. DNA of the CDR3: TGCGCCAGCAGTGAAGGCAGCCTCCAAGAGACCCAGTACTTC.

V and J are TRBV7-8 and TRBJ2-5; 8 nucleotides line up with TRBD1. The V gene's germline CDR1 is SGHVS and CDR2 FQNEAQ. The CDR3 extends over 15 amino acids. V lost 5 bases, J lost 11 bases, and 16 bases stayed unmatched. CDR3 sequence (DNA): TGTGCCAGCAGCGTCAGACAGGGGTTCAGGAATGAGCAGTACTTC. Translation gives CASSVRQGFRNEQYF.

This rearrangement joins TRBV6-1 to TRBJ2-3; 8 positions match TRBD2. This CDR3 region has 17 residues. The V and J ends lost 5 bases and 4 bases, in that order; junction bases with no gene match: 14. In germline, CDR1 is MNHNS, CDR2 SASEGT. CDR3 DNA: TGTGCCAGCAGTCAGCCTTCAGGTAGCGGGGACGCAGATACGCAGTATTTT. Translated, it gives CASSQPSGSGDADTQYF.

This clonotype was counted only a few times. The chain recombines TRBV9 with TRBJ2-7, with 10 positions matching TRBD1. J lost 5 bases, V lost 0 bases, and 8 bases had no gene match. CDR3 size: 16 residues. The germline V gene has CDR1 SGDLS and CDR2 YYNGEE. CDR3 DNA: TGTGCCAGCAGCGTAGACGGGACAGGGGAACTGGACGAGCAGTACTTC. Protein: CASSVDGTGELDEQYF.

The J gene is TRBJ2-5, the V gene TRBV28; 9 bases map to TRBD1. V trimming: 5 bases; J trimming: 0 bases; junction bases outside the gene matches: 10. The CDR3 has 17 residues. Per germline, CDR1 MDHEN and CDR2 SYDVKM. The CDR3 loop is CASSDTSTGGYQETQYF. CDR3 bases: TGTGCCAGCAGTGACACCTCGACAGGGGGGTACCAAGAGACCCAGTACTTC.

The CDR3 DNA sequence: TGCAGTGCTCGAGGGGTCCAAGAGACCCAGTACTTC. This gives the protein CSARGVQETQYF. V is TRBV20-1 and J is TRBJ2-5, with D perhaps being TRBD1 or TRBD2 (5 bases each). V shed 5 bases and J shed 1 base, with 8 bases lying between them. CDR1 is DFQATT, CDR2 SNEGSKA, per germline (reference sequence). The CDR3 length is 12 residues.

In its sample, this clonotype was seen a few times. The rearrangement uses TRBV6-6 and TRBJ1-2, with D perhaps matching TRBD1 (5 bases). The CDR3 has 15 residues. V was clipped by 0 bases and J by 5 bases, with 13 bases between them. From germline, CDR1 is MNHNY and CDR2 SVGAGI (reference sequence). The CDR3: CASSYSHKGEYGYTF. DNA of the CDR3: TGTGCCAGCAGTTACTCCCACAAAGGGGAGTATGGCTACACCTTC.

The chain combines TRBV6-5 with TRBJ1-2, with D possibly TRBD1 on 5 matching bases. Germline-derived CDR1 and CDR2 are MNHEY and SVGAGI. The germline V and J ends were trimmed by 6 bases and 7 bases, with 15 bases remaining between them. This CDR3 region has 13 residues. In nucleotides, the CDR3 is TGTGCCAGCAGCCGCGGGACGGAGATTGGCTACACCTTC. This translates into CASSRGTEIGYTF.